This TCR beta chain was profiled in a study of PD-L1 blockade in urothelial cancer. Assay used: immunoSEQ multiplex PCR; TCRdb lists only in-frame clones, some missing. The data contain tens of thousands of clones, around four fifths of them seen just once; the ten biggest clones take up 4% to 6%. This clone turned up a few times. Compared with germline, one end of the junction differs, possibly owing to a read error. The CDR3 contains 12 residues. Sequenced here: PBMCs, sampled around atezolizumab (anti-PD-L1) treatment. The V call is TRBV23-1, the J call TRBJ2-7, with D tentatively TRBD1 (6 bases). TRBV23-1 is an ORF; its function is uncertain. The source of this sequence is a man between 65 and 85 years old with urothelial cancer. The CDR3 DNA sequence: TGCGCCAGCAGTCATGAGGGGGAGTCTCCCCTCTTC. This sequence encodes CASSHEGESPLF.